Presented here are 15 T cell receptor beta chains from one specimen sequenced in a study of blood T cell repertoires in COVID-19. This table comes from immunoSEQ multiplex PCR, and its TCRdb copy is limited to in-frame clones, with some not included. The sample lists 320,000 or so clones; around 90% were seen once. The material sequenced was PBMCs or T cells enriched from blood (not recorded which). Source of these receptors: a man aged 60 to 75 who had recovered from COVID-19.

The chain is built from TRBV10-3 and TRBJ1-1; a weak D match, TRBD1 (6 bases). The CDR3 is 15 amino acids. Germline V gene sequence: CDR1 ENHRY, CDR2 SYGVKD. V dropped 6 bases and J dropped 1 base, with 15 bases sitting between them. CDR3 region: CAIREGGATNTEAFF. The CDR3 bases are TGTGCCATCAGGGAGGGGGGGGCGACGAACACTGAAGCTTTCTTT.

The V gene is TRBV7-6, the J gene TRBJ2-2; 8 bases map to TRBD1. Germline CDR1 SGHVS, CDR2 FNYEAQ. The CDR3 consists of 19 residues. Trimming removed 1 base from V and 0 bases from J; junction bases left unmatched: 10. CDR3 residues: CASSLELLATGANTGELFF. In DNA form, the CDR3 reads TGTGCCAGCAGCTTAGAACTGCTAGCGACAGGGGCGAACACCGGGGAGCTGTTTTTT. Using reference TRBV7-6 and TRBJ2-2 for the parts outside the CDR3, the full variable domain is GAGVSQSPRYKVTKRGQDVALRCDPISGHVSLYWYRQALGQGPEFLTYFNYEAQQDKSGLPNDRFSAERPEGSISTLTIQRTEQRDSAMYRCASSLELLATGANTGELFFGEGSRLTVL.

The genes are TRBV18 and TRBJ2-7; 11 bases fit TRBD1. This CDR3 contains 14 residues. Germline assignment: CDR1 KGHSH and CDR2 LQKENI. Germline trimming cut 6 bases from V and 3 bases from J; bases unmatched to any gene: 4. The CDR3 sequence is CASSRGTGGYEQYF. DNA for the CDR3: TGTGCCAGCTCCCGCGGGACAGGGGGCTACGAGCAGTACTTC.

The chain uses TRBV3-1 (or the pseudogene TRBV3-2) and TRBJ2-7, with 8 positions matching TRBD2. The ends lost 0 bases at V and 3 bases at J; junction bases unmatched: 10. The length of the CDR3 is 17 residues. The V gene's germline CDR1 is LGHDT and CDR2 YNNKEL (reference sequence). This CDR3 is CASSQDKREGASYEQYF. The CDR3 region has the DNA TGTGCCAGCAGCCAAGATAAACGGGAGGGTGCAAGCTACGAGCAGTACTTC.

V usage is TRBV6-1 and J usage is TRBJ2-1, with 7 bases identical to TRBD2. Germline values: CDR1 MNHNS, CDR2 SASEGT. The CDR3 is 16 residues long. V lost 4 bases and J lost 3; bases outside the gene matches: 9. CDR3 residues: CASSVKAGRLYNEQFF. In DNA form, the CDR3 reads TGTGCCAGCAGTGTTAAAGCGGGGAGGCTCTACAATGAGCAGTTCTTC.

This rearrangement joins TRBV28 to TRBJ2-3; 8 bases align to TRBD1. The CDR3 totals 14 residues. Germline V gene lookup returns CDR1 MDHEN and CDR2 SYDVKM. V trimming: 7 bases; J trimming: 3 bases; junction bases outside the gene matches: 6. Here the CDR3 DNA reads TGTGCCAGCACCCGGACAGGGAATACAGATACGCAGTATTTT. Protein sequence: CASTRTGNTDTQYF.

This clone was seen a few times. The rearrangement uses TRBV10-3 and TRBJ2-1; TRBD2 matches 8 bases. V lost 4 bases to trimming and J lost 5 bases; unmatched junction nucleotides: 10. From germline, CDR1 is ENHRY and CDR2 SYGVKD. This CDR3 spans 16 amino acids. CDR3 coding DNA: TGTGCCATCAGTGGGCAGTCTAGCGGGTCCCACAATGAGCAGTTCTTC. Its translation: CAISGQSSGSHNEQFF.

The chain has TRBV5-5 and TRBJ1-3, with D perhaps matching TRBD1 (5 bases). V was pared by 0 bases and J by 2 bases, with 9 bases between. Germline CDR1 is SGHKS and CDR2 is YYEKEE (reference sequence). The CDR3 loop spans 15 amino acids. CDR3 loop: CASSLAEQAGNTIYF. The CDR3 DNA sequence: TGTGCCAGCAGCTTGGCCGAACAGGCTGGAAACACCATATATTTT. Looking up the rest from reference TRBV5-5 and TRBJ1-3 gives the full variable domain: DAGVTQSPTHLIKTRGQQVTLRCSPISGHKSVSWYQQVLGQGPQFIFQYYEKEERGRGNFPDRFSARQFPNYSSELNVNALLLGDSALYLCASSLAEQAGNTIYFGEGSWLTVV.

The V and J genes are TRBV7-9 and TRBJ2-5; D perhaps matches TRBD1 (6 bases). Germline V gene lookup returns CDR1 SEHNR and CDR2 FQNEAQ (reference sequence). The CDR3 is 14 residues long. The V end was cut by 4 bases, the J end by 2 bases, with 11 bases between. CDR3 sequence reads: CASSSWDKQETQYF. Written as DNA, the CDR3 is TGTGCCAGCAGCTCATGGGACAAGCAAGAGACCCAGTACTTC.

V and J are TRBV19 and TRBJ2-5; 7 nucleotides align to TRBD1. The V and J ends lost 6 bases and 6 bases, in that order; junction bases with no gene match: 13. The CDR3 extends over 15 amino acids. From germline, CDR1 is LNHDA and CDR2 SQIVND (reference sequence). CDR3 nucleotide sequence: TGTGCCAGTAGCGACCGCCGACAGGGCGAGAAGACCCAGTACTTC. It codes for CASSDRRQGEKTQYF.

This chain uses TRBV2 with TRBJ1-4; D is unclear. V was pared by 7 bases and J by 0 bases, with 9 bases between. Germline CDR1 is SNHLY and CDR2 is FYNNEI. The CDR3 covers 14 residues. The CDR3 sequence is CASTRQTTNEKLFF. The CDR3 DNA is TGTGCCAGCACGAGGCAGACAACTAATGAAAAACTGTTTTTT.

This clone was recorded once. V gene TRBV25-1 combines with J gene TRBJ2-1; D remains unclear. The CDR3 runs 12 residues. CDR1 and CDR2 (germline): MGHDK, SYGVNS. V was trimmed by 4 bases and J by 4 bases, leaving 5 bases between them. The CDR3 bases are TGTGCCAGCAGTGCCGGTTACAATGAGCAGTTCTTC. Its translation: CASSAGYNEQFF.

The V and J genes are TRBV5-1 and TRBJ2-1; 11 positions match TRBD2. The V gene's germline CDR1 is SGHRS and CDR2 YFSETQ. With V trimmed by 4 bases and J by 6 bases, 9 bases remained unmatched. The CDR3 runs 16 residues. CDR3: CASSPPVSGRGNEQFF. DNA for the CDR3: TGCGCCAGCAGCCCCCCCGTTAGCGGGAGGGGCAATGAGCAGTTCTTC. Full variable domain (rest looked up from reference TRBV5-1 and TRBJ2-1): KAGVTQTPRYLIKTRGQQVTLSCSPISGHRSVSWYQQTPGQGLQFLFEYFSETQRNKGNFPGRFSGRQFSNSRSEMNVSTLELGDSALYLCASSPPVSGRGNEQFFGPGTRLTVL.

To note about this clone: This specimen includes other DNA sequences encoding the same CDR3. This chain joins TRBV28 and TRBJ1-2, with a possible D match to TRBD1 (6 bases). V lost 5 bases and J 2 bases, leaving 9 bases between the germline ends. Germline values: CDR1 MDHEN, CDR2 SYDVKM. The CDR3 has 13 residues. DNA for the CDR3: TGTGCCAGCAGTACACAGGGAAACTATGGCTACACCTTC. This gives the protein CASSTQGNYGYTF.

The rearrangement uses TRBV2 and TRBJ1-5; no reliable D call. V lost 3 bases and J 1 base, leaving 7 bases between the germline ends. Germline lookup yields CDR1 SNHLY and CDR2 FYNNEI. The CDR3 has 14 residues. CDR3 DNA: TGTGCCAGCAGTGACATCAGAAGCAATCAGCCCCAGCATTTT. Amino acids: CASSDIRSNQPQHF.